This record concerns one T cell receptor (beta chain) sequence. Its specificity is not known. These data come from a study of vaccination and CD4 T cells after COVID-19. At the Johns Hopkins FTIC core, DNA taken from cultured CD4+ T cells was sequenced by way of the Oncomine TCR Beta short-read assay. TCRdb recomputed calls from the PCR reads with MiXCR, one row per CDR3 protein. This table holds over 14,000 distinct CDR3 sequences, 30% to 35% found once. Noted treatment: roughly 10-day PBMC culture with coronavirus spike peptide pools or control peptides (ViraFEST assay). This CDR3 region has 14 residues. V was shortened by 4 bases and J by 5 bases, with 12 bases between the two germline ends. The germline CDR1 and CDR2 sequences are SGHVS and FQNEAQ.

This chain joins TRBV7-8 and TRBJ2-4; TRBD2 is a possible D gene (5 bases). Sequencing was performed on CD4+ T cells from blood, cultured in vitro, taken after SARS-CoV-2 vaccination. This sequence was found in a human donor who had recovered from COVID-19. In nucleotides, the CDR3 is TGTGCCAGCAGCTCGGTTGGACTGCAAAACATTCAGTACTTC. Translating gives CASSSVGLQNIQYF.